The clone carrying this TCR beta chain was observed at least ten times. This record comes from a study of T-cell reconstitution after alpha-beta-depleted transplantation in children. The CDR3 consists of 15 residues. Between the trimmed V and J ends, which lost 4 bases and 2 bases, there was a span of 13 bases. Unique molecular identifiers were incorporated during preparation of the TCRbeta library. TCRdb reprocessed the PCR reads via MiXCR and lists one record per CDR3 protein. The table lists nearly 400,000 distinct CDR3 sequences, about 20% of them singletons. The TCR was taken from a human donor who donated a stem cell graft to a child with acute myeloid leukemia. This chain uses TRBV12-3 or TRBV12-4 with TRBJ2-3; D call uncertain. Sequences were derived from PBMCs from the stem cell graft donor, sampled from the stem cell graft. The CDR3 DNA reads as TGTGCCAGCAGTTATGGCGGAATTGACACAGATACGCAGTATTTT. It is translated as CASSYGGIDTDTQYF.